This section outlines one TCR beta chain sequence together with its context. The sample is drawn from a study of blood T cell repertoires in COVID-19. As for the study in general: Researchers got acute and convalescent COVID-19 samples from the United States, Italy and Spain. T cells, B-cell-depleted T cells, or PBMCs provided the cDNA or gDNA that served as material.

Germline CDR1 and CDR2: SGHVS and FQNEAQ. Trimming took 1 base from V and 0 from J; bases not matched to a gene: 3. This CDR3 region has 15 residues. Source study methods: Reference gene primer amplification in the assay estimated nucleated cell counts. Sequenced by immunoSEQ multiplex PCR; TCRdb stores in-frame clones only, minus some. V and J calls and clone size come straight from that table; D and trimming were deduced from the DNA. The data show 130,000 to 150,000 clones, around 78% seen once. Sequencing was performed on peripheral blood. The chain is built from TRBV7-8 and TRBJ2-7; 7 bases align to TRBD1. This receptor was identified in a woman between 55 and 75 years old with acute or convalescent COVID-19. The CDR3 DNA is TGTGCCAGCAGCTTAGGGGACAGAGACTCCTACGAGCAGTACTTC. Residues: CASSLGDRDSYEQYF.